Listed below are T cell receptor beta chains from one sample, sequenced in a study of T cell responses to AZD1222 COVID-19 vaccine. Sequenced by immunoSEQ multiplex PCR; TCRdb stores in-frame clones only, minus some. Among some 150,000 clones listed, roughly 88% were seen once. The sample here was peripheral blood, taken on day 0 of AZD1222 vaccination. Receptor source: an adult in good health. CDR3s include the opening cysteine and the closing phenylalanine or tryptophan. A D gene is named only where the DNA matches it firmly. Clone size appears in some rows only: once, few, many, or a class for an expanded clone.

v_gene: TRBV3-1/TRBV3-2; abundance: -; j_gene: TRBJ1-2; d_gene: -; CDR3nt: TGTGCCAGCAGAGGGACGGCCTCCAACTATGGCTACACCTTC; CDR3aa: CASRGTASNYGYTF
v_gene: TRBV9; abundance: -; j_gene: TRBJ1-2; d_gene: -; CDR3nt: TGTGCCAGCAGCGTAGGTGGGGGCACAGGTTATGGCTACACCTTC; CDR3aa: CASSVGGGTGYGYTF
v_gene: TRBV20-1; abundance: -; j_gene: TRBJ2-5; d_gene: -; CDR3nt: TGCAGTGCTAGTCGCGCGTCGGAAATACAAGAGACCCAGTACTTC; CDR3aa: CSASRASEIQETQYF
v_gene: TRBV18; abundance: -; j_gene: TRBJ2-7; d_gene: -; CDR3nt: TGTGCCAGCTCACCACGGGAAGGCTACGAGCAGTACTTC; CDR3aa: CASSPREGYEQYF
v_gene: TRBV9; abundance: once; j_gene: TRBJ2-1; d_gene: TRBD2; CDR3nt: TGTGCCAGCAGCTACGGACTAGAAGTTTCCTACAATGAGCAGTTCTTC; CDR3aa: CASSYGLEVSYNEQFF
v_gene: TRBV7-8; abundance: many; j_gene: TRBJ2-2; d_gene: TRBD1; CDR3nt: TGTGCCAGCAGCTTAGGGACAGGGACGAACACCGGGGAGCTGTTTTTT; CDR3aa: CASSLGTGTNTGELFF
v_gene: TRBV19; abundance: -; j_gene: TRBJ1-1; d_gene: -; CDR3nt: TGTGCCAGTAGCCCTCGACAGTCCACTGAAGCTTTCTTT; CDR3aa: CASSPRQSTEAFF
v_gene: TRBV30; abundance: -; j_gene: TRBJ1-2; d_gene: -; CDR3nt: TGTGCCTGGAGTACCCCCGACACGGCAATCTATGGCTACACCTTC; CDR3aa: CAWSTPDTAIYGYTF
v_gene: TRBV5-1; abundance: -; j_gene: TRBJ2-5; d_gene: TRBD2; CDR3nt: TGCGCCAGCAGCTTGGTAGCGGGGGCGGGAGAGACCCAGTACTTC; CDR3aa: CASSLVAGAGETQYF
v_gene: TRBV10-3; abundance: few; j_gene: TRBJ1-6; d_gene: -; CDR3nt: TGTGCCATCAGTGAAGGGTCAGGGATTCTTAATTCACCCCTCCACTTT; CDR3aa: CAISEGSGILNSPLHF
v_gene: TRBV18; abundance: once; j_gene: TRBJ2-7; d_gene: -; CDR3nt: TGTGCCAGCTCGCAGGAACAGGGCGGCTCTTACGAGCAGTACTTC; CDR3aa: CASSQEQGGSYEQYF